This TCR beta chain stems from a study of identical twins. Study-level findings and limits: In beta out-of-frame sequences, the excess sharing between twins was weaker. The authors noted that invariant MAIT and iNKT cells could partly confound zero-insertion analyses. Monozygotic twins shared more out-of-frame TCR alpha than recombination models predicted.

At least ten counts were recorded for this clonotype. Its specificity is not known. A universal primer site came from template switching; cDNA carried unique molecular identifiers. TCRdb used MiXCR to reprocess the 5' RACE reads, holding one entry per CDR3 protein. Among about 660,000 distinct CDR3 sequences listed, 8.6% were seen once. This CDR3 is 11 amino acids long. The germline CDR1 and CDR2 sequences are LNHDA and SQIVND (reference sequence). Trimming took off 8 bases at V and 8 bases at J, with 7 bases between the two ends. This sample also belongs to another study, concerning yellow fever vaccine responses in identical twins.

This receptor was taken from a woman aged 18-35 years in good health. The chain is built from TRBV19 and TRBJ1-6; no clear D gene. Source material: PBMCs. CDR3 sequence: CASEDDSPLHF. CDR3 in DNA: TGTGCCAGTGAAGACGATTCACCCCTCCACTTT.